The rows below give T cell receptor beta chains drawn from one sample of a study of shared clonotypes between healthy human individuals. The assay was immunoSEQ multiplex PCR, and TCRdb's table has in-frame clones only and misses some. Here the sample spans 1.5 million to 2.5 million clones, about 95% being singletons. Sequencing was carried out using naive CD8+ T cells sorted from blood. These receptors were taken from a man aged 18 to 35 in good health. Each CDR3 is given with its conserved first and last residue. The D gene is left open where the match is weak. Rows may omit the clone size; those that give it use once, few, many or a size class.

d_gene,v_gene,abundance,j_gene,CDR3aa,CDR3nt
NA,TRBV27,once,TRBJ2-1,CASRSYDEQFF,TGTGCCAGCAGATCTTATGATGAGCAGTTCTTC
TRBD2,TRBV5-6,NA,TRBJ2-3,CASSLDGSGRYLYTDTQYF,TGTGCCAGCAGCTTGGATGGTAGCGGGAGATACCTCTACACAGATACGCAGTATTTT
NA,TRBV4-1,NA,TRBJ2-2,CASSQEVAQPTGELFF,TGCGCCAGCAGCCAAGAGGTAGCGCAACCCACCGGGGAGCTGTTTTTT
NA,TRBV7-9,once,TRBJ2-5,CASRSPGEETQYF,TGTGCCAGCAGGTCCCCCGGGGAAGAGACCCAGTACTTC
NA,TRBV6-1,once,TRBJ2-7,CASSELRTYEQYF,TGTGCCAGCAGTGAATTACGGACCTACGAGCAGTACTTC
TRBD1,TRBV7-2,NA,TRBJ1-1,CASSPRDREPEAFF,TGTGCCAGCAGCCCCAGGGACAGGGAGCCTGAAGCTTTCTTT
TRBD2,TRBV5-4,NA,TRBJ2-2,CASRTVEGGGTGELFF,TGTGCCAGCAGGACGGTTGAGGGCGGGGGCACCGGGGAGCTGTTTTTT
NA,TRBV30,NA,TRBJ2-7,CAWSVGRDEQYF,TGTGCCTGGAGTGTAGGGCGGGACGAGCAGTACTTC
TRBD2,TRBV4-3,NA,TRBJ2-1,CASSQDFQRGDNEQFF,TGCGCCAGCAGCCAAGATTTTCAGCGGGGGGACAATGAGCAGTTCTTC
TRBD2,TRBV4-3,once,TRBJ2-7,CASSQGVTRERMIYEQYF,TGCGCCAGCAGCCAAGGGGTGACGCGGGAGAGAATGATCTACGAGCAGTACTTC
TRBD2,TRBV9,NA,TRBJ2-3,CASSVEGLALDTQYF,TGTGCCAGCAGCGTCGAGGGACTAGCCTTAGATACGCAGTATTTT
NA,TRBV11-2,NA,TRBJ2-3,CASTHDLTDTQYF,TGTGCCAGCACCCACGATCTCACAGATACGCAGTATTTT
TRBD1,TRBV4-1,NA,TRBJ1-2,CASSQLDRGGYGYTF,TGCGCCAGCAGCCAACTGGACAGGGGCGGGTATGGCTACACCTTC
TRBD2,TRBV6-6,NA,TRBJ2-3,CASSTSGGDTQYF,TGTGCCAGCAGTACCAGCGGGGGAGATACGCAGTATTTT
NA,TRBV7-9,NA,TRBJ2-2,CASSRFGPTTGELFF,TGTGCCAGCTCAAGGTTCGGGCCAACCACCGGGGAGCTGTTTTTT
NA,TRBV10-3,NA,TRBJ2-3,CAISQREGEVITDTQYF,TGTGCCATCAGTCAGAGGGAAGGGGAGGTAATCACAGATACGCAGTATTTT
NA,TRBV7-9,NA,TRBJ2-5,CASSPSEQETQYF,TGTGCCAGCAGCCCCAGCGAACAAGAGACCCAGTACTTC
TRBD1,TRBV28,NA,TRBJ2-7,CASSFSEDRTSYEQYF,TGTGCCAGCAGTTTCTCCGAGGACAGGACATCCTACGAGCAGTACTTC
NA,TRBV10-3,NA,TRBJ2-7,CAISEDGAYEQYF,TGTGCCATCAGTGAAGACGGCGCCTACGAGCAGTACTTC
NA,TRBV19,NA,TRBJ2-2,CASRLTGVAGELFF,TGTGCCAGTCGCTTAACGGGTGTCGCCGGGGAGCTGTTTTTT
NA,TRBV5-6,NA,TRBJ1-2,CASSLWIANYGYTF,TGTGCCAGCAGCTTATGGATAGCTAACTATGGCTACACCTTC
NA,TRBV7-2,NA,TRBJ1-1,CATEEIMNTEAFF,TGTGCCACAGAGGAAATCATGAACACTGAAGCTTTCTTT
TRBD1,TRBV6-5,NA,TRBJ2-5,CASSITGEETQYF,TGTGCCAGCAGTATTACAGGGGAAGAGACCCAGTACTTC
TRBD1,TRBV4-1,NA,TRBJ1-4,CASSQDPSGTGHEKLFF,TGCGCCAGCAGCCAAGACCCGTCCGGGACAGGTCATGAAAAACTGTTTTTT
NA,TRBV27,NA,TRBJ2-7,CASSLKGPSYEQYF,TGTGCCAGCAGTTTAAAGGGACCCTCCTACGAGCAGTACTTC
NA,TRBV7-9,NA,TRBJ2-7,CASSLPKSSYEQYF,TGTGCCAGCAGCTTGCCCAAGAGCTCCTACGAGCAGTACTTC
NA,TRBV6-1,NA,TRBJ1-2,CASSDFEANYYNYGYTF,TGTGCCAGCAGTGATTTCGAGGCCAACTACTATAACTATGGCTACACCTTC
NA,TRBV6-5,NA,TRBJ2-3,CASSYSVVFTDTQYF,TGTGCCAGCAGTTACTCGGTCGTTTTTACAGATACGCAGTATTTT
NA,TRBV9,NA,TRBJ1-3,CASSSAHTWSSGNTIYF,TGTGCCAGCAGCTCTGCACATACATGGAGCTCTGGAAACACCATATATTTT
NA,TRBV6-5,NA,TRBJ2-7,CASSYRGGTYEQYF,TGTGCCAGCAGTTACCGCGGAGGGACCTACGAGCAGTACTTC
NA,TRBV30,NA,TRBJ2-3,CAWSLSGTTDTQYF,TGTGCCTGGAGTTTGAGTGGAACCACAGATACGCAGTATTTT
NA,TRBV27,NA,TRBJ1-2,CASSAGNYGYTF,TGTGCCAGCAGTGCCGGGAACTATGGCTACACCTTC